This T cell receptor (beta chain) was obtained from a study of control samples from healthy donors and cancer patients. TCRdb keeps only in-frame clones here, not all; method: immunoSEQ multiplex PCR. The top ten clones hold around 1.4% of a sample with about 180,000 clones, around 90% of them seen once. Germline lookup yields CDR1 SGHRS and CDR2 YFSETQ. CDR3 length: 12 residues. The V end was cut by 5 bases, the J end by 12 bases, with 14 bases between. Worth noting for this clone: At the DNA level, this CDR3 is encoded by other sequences in the same sample as well.

The TCR was taken from a woman between 45 and 60 years old in good health. Sequences were obtained from blood. The chain couples TRBV5-1 to TRBJ1-4; D is undetermined. CDR3 sequence (DNA): TGCGCCAGCAGGGATCCCGCCGGCCAACTGTTTTTT. Encoded protein: CASRDPAGQLFF.